A selection of T cell receptor beta chains follows, all from one sample in a study of blood T cell repertoires in COVID-19. The data were produced by immunoSEQ multiplex PCR, yet TCRdb's version contains in-frame clones alone and is incomplete. The sample includes under 140,000 clones, about 85% seen only once; the top ten take more than 4.5%. Material for sequencing was peripheral blood. These receptors were obtained from a human donor in a cohort sampled during active COVID-19. Both conserved end residues are trimmed from each CDR3.

j_call	v_call	cdr3_aa
TRBJ1-1	TRBV5-1	ASSLALRGSNTEAF
TRBJ2-3	TRBV7-3	ASSRSGSERNTQY
TRBJ2-5	TRBV12-5	ASGLPPTGETQY
TRBJ2-1	TRBV19	ASSASGSSYNEQF
TRBJ2-7	TRBV7-6	ASSLAGTSGTYEQY
TRBJ1-6	TRBV7-8	ASSFATSYYNSPLH
TRBJ1-5	TRBV3-1/TRBV3-2	ASSQGSGNQPQH
TRBJ1-6	TRBV6-1	ASSEAGTGVFNSPLH
TRBJ2-1	TRBV24-1	ATSDSLAGAYNEQF
TRBJ2-6	TRBV7-9	ASSLPGDRLSGANVLT
TRBJ2-7	TRBV5-1	ASSSGVGDEQY
TRBJ1-1	TRBV3-1/TRBV3-2	ASSQSGGTAF
TRBJ2-1	TRBV11-2	ASSPAGGVRGGNEQF
TRBJ1-4	TRBV28	ASSLSGQGGEKLF
TRBJ2-5	TRBV6-5	ASSTRLQGVETQY
TRBJ2-7	TRBV9	ASSVDPGQSSYEQY
TRBJ2-3	TRBV11-3	ASRSDRGRDTQY
TRBJ2-3	TRBV30	AWNRVQTTDTQY
TRBJ1-3	TRBV9	ASSVGPEASGNTIY
TRBJ2-2	TRBV2	ASSELAGAVTGELF
TRBJ1-4	TRBV28	ASRTGSYATNEKLF
TRBJ2-5	TRBV18	ASSPRTGRETQY
TRBJ2-4	TRBV19	ASIPTGTGGLGIQY
TRBJ2-7	TRBV11-1	ASSLSLKGRYEQY
TRBJ2-7	TRBV5-6	ASSLGLLREQY
TRBJ2-3	TRBV7-2	ASSTTGLIGTQY
TRBJ2-3	TRBV28	ASETGGSTDTQY
TRBJ2-7	TRBV19	ASSDNTGDEQY
TRBJ2-7	TRBV28	ASSSTTDRDSYEQY
TRBJ2-7	TRBV6-2/TRBV6-3	ASSWRSYEQY
TRBJ2-1	TRBV6-6	ASSLLGSGYYNEQF
TRBJ1-2	TRBV4-2	ASSRDRRGRGRQNGYT
TRBJ1-4	TRBV6-5	ASSYRHRAAEKLF
TRBJ1-5	TRBV21-1	ASSKSIIPGQKKYSNQPQH
TRBJ2-2	TRBV12-5	ASGSGQGNTGELF
TRBJ1-1	TRBV7-9	ASSNRGENTEAF
TRBJ2-3	TRBV30	AWSGEDFWGTDTQY
TRBJ2-7	TRBV5-4	ASSLGQVAYEQY
TRBJ2-4	TRBV7-2	ASSLYLAKNIQY
TRBJ1-5	TRBV5-5	ASSLSGNSNQPQH
TRBJ1-1	TRBV25-1	ASSEISGEAF
TRBJ1-1	TRBV5-6	ASSLVGRMNTEAF
TRBJ1-1	TRBV7-9	ASSLGENTEAF
TRBJ1-1	TRBV7-8	ASSPREGRNTEAF
TRBJ1-2	TRBV5-5	ASSFGIGAASY
TRBJ2-7	TRBV6-2/TRBV6-3	ASSYPFLTSGSSYEQY
TRBJ2-3	TRBV10-3	AISVSVTDTQY
TRBJ2-7	TRBV5-1	ASSVLPGQNIYEQY
TRBJ2-1	TRBV5-4	ASSGPGTSGNNEQF
TRBJ2-5	TRBV15	ATSRDSRETQY
TRBJ1-5	TRBV7-9	ASSLGGAGQPQH
TRBJ2-2	TRBV18	ASSPRTGDTGELF
TRBJ2-7	TRBV5-4	ASSQRGATYEQY
TRBJ2-1	TRBV10-1	ASSRGLVTDEQF